This TCR beta chain came from a study of shared clonotypes between healthy human individuals. The wider study: Two women and a few men aged 18 to 49 served as donors.

Whole-study findings and limits: When naive CD4 clonotypes were compared across a handful of donors, about 5% were shared.

This CDR3 contains 15 residues. Germline CDR1 is SGDLS and CDR2 is YYNGEE. The germline V and J ends were trimmed by 4 bases and 2 bases, with 15 bases remaining between them. As for this clone: The antigen remains unidentified.

Samples underwent the assay at deep level. The data were produced by immunoSEQ multiplex PCR, yet TCRdb's version contains in-frame clones alone and is incomplete. The repertoire holds approximately 1.4 million clones, with approximately 98% as singletons. Sequenced input: naive CD4+ T cells sorted from blood. Subset given: CD45RA+ positively selected. The chain recombines TRBV9 with TRBJ2-5; no clear D. This sequence originates from a man aged 25 to 40 in good health. CDR3 coding DNA: TGTGCCAGCAGCACGACAACACTATTACAAGAGACCCAGTACTTC. As protein: CASSTTTLLQETQYF. The complete variable domain, with remaining parts taken from reference TRBV9 and TRBJ2-5, reads DSGVTQTPKHLITATGQRVTLRCSPRSGDLSVYWYQQSLDQGLQFLIQYYNGEERAKGNILERFSAQQFPDLHSELNLSSLELGDSALYFCASSTTTLLQETQYFGPGTRLLVL.